This T cell receptor beta chain was documented in a study of blood T cell repertoires in COVID-19. Study-level information: T cells, B-cell-depleted T cells, or PBMCs supplied cDNA or gDNA.

Each participant's cohort was designated according to participant-reported clinical history. In the original processing: How many nucleated cells were present was estimated from reference gene primer amplification. Assay used: immunoSEQ multiplex PCR; TCRdb lists only in-frame clones, some missing. V and J calls and clone size are those listed in that table; D and trimming were worked out from the DNA. The table lists roughly 200,000 clones, under 90% of them singletons. V dropped 1 base and J dropped 7 bases, with 14 bases sitting between them. This CDR3 comprises 15 residues. The germline CDR1 and CDR2 sequences are SGHVS and FNYEAQ.

This clonotype originated in a woman aged 25 to 39 with acute COVID-19. What was sequenced was PBMCs or T cells enriched from blood (not recorded which). J is TRBJ2-1 and V is TRBV7-6; perhaps TRBD2 as D (6 bases). CDR3 sequence (DNA): TGTGCCAGCAGCTTAGGTCGGGGAGGAGTTAATGAGCAGTTCTTC. Encoded protein: CASSLGRGGVNEQFF. Filled out from reference TRBV7-6 and TRBJ2-1, the complete variable domain reads GAGVSQSPRYKVTKRGQDVALRCDPISGHVSLYWYRQALGQGPEFLTYFNYEAQQDKSGLPNDRFSAERPEGSISTLTIQRTEQRDSAMYRCASSLGRGGVNEQFFGPGTRLTVL.